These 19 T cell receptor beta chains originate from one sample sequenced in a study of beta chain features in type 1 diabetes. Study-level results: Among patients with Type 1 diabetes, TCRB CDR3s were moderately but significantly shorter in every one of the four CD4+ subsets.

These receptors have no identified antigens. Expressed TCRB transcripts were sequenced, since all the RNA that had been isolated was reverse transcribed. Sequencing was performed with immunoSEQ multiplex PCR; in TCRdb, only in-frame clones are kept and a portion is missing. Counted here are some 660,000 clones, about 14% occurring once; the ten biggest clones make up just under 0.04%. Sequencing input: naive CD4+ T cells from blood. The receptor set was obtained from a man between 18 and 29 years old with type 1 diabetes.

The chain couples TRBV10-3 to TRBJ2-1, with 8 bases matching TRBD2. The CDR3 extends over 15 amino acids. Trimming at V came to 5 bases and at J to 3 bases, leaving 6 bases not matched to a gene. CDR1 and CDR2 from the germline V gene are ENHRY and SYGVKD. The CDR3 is CAISHREGHYNEQFF. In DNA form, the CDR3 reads TGTGCCATCAGTCATCGGGAGGGCCACTACAATGAGCAGTTCTTC.

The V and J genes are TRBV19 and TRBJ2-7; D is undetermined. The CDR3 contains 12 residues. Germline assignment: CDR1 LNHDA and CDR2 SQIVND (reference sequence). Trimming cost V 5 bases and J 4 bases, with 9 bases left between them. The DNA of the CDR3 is TGTGCCAGTAGTCGGAGAGGTTACGAGCAGTACTTC. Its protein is CASSRRGYEQYF.

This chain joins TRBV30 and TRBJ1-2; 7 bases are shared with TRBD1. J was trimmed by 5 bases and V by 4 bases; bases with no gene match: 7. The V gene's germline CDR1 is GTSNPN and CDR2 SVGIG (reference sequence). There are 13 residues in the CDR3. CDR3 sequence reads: CAWKQGPLYGYTF. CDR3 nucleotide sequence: TGTGCCTGGAAACAGGGGCCGTTATATGGCTACACCTTC.

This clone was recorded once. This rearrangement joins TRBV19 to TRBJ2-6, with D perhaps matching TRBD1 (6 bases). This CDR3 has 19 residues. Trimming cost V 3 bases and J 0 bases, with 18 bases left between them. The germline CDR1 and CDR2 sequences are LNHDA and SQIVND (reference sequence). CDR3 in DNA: TGTGCCAGTAGTATTATTCTCCGGACAGCGGACTCTGGGGCCAACGTCCTGACTTTC. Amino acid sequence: CASSIILRTADSGANVLTF.

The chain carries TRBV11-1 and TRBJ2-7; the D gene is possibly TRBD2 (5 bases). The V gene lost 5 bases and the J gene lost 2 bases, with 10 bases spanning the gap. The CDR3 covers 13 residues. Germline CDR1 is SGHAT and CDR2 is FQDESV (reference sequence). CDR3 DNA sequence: TGTGCCAGCAGCGGGAGCGGTCCCTACGAGCAGTACTTC. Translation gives CASSGSGPYEQYF.

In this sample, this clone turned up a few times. CDR3 DNA: TGTGCCAGCAGCTTTGGGGGCTTATCCTACAATGAGCAGTTCTTC. Amino acid sequence: CASSFGGLSYNEQFF. V gene TRBV5-6 combines with J gene TRBJ2-1, with a possible D match to TRBD1 (6 bases). Germline V gene lookup returns CDR1 SGHDT and CDR2 YYEEEE. The CDR3 sequence is 15 residues long. Between the trimmed V and J ends, which lost 2 bases and 1 base, there was a span of 10 bases.

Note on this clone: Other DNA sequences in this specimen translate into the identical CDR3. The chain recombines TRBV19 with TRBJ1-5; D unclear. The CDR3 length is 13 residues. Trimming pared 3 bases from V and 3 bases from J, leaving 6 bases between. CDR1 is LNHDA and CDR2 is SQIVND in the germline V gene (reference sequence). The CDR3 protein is CASSMGSNQPQHF. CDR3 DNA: TGTGCCAGTAGTATGGGTTCCAATCAGCCCCAGCATTTT.

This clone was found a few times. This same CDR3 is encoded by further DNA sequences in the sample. CDR3 amino acids: CASSLGLLSSYEQYF. The CDR3 bases are TGTGCCAGCAGCTTGGGACTTTTAAGCTCCTACGAGCAGTACTTC. The chain combines TRBV7-2 with TRBJ2-7, with a tentative D call TRBD2 (6 bases). Germline values: CDR1 SGHTA, CDR2 FQGNSA. The CDR3 covers 15 residues. Trimming cost V 3 bases and J 0 bases, with 12 bases left between them.

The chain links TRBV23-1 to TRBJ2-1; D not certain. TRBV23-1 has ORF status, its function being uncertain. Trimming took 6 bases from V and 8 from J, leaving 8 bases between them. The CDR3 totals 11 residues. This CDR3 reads CASSPQYEQFF. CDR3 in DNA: TGCGCCAGCAGCCCTCAGTATGAGCAGTTCTTC.

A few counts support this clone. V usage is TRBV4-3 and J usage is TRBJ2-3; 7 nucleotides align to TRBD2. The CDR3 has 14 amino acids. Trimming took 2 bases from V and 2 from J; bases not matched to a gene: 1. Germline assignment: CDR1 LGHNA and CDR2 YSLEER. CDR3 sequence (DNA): TGCGCCAGCAGCCAACTAGCGGACACAGATACGCAGTATTTT. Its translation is CASSQLADTDTQYF.

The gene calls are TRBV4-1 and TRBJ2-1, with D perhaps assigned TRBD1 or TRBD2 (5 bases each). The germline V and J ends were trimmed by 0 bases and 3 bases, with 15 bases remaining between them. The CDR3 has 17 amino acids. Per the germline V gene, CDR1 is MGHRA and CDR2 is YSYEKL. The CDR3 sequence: CASSQDDRRAGYNEQFF. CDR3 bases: TGCGCCAGCAGCCAAGATGATCGCAGGGCGGGCTACAATGAGCAGTTCTTC.

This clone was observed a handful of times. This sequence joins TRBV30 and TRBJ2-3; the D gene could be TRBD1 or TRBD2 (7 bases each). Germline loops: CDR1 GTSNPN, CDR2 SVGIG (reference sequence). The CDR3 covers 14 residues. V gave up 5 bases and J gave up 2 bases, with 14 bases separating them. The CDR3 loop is CAWGEGQSTDTQYF. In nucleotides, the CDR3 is TGTGCCTGGGGGGAGGGACAGTCCACAGATACGCAGTATTTT.

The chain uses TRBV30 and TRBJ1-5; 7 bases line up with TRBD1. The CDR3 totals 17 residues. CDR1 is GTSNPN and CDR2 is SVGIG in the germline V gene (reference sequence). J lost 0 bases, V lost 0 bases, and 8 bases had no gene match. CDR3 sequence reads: CAWSVSPTGNSNQPQHF. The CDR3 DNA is TGTGCCTGGAGTGTAAGCCCGACAGGGAATAGCAATCAGCCCCAGCATTTT.

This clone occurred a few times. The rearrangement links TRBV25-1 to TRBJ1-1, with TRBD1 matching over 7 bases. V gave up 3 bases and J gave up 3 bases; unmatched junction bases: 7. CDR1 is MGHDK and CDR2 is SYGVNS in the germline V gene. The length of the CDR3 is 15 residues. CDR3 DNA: TGTGCCAGCAGTGACGGACAGGCGGGGGACACTGAAGCTTTCTTT. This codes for CASSDGQAGDTEAFF.

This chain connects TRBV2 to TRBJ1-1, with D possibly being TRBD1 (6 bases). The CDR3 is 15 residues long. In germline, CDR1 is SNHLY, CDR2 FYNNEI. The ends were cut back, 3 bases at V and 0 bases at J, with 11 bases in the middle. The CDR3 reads CASSDGTGMNTEAFF. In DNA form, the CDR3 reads TGTGCCAGCAGTGACGGTACAGGGATGAACACTGAAGCTTTCTTT.

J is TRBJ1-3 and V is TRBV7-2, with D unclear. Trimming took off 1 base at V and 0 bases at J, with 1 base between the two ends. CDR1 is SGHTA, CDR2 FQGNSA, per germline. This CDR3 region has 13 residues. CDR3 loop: CASSLDSGNTIYF. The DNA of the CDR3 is TGTGCCAGCAGCTTAGACTCTGGAAACACCATATATTTT.

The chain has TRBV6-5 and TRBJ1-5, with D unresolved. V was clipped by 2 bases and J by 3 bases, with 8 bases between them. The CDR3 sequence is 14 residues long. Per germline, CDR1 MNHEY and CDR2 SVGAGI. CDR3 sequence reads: CASSYVGVNQPQHF. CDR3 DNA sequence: TGTGCCAGCAGTTACGTGGGAGTCAATCAGCCCCAGCATTTT.

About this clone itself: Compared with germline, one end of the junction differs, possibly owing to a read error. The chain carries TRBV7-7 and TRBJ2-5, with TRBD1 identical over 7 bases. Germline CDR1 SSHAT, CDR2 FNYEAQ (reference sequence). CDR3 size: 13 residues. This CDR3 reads CASSLARGETQYF. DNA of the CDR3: TGTGCTAGCAGCTTAGCCAGGGGGGAGACCCAGTACTTC.

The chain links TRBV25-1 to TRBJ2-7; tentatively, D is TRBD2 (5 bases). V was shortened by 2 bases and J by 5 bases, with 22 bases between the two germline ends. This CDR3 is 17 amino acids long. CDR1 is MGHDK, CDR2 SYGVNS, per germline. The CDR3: CASSEPEGYDVPDEQYF. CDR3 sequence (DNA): TGTGCCAGCAGTGAACCTGAGGGTTACGACGTGCCAGACGAGCAGTACTTC.